This T cell receptor beta chain came from a study of follicular helper T cells after annual influenza vaccination (TCRdb year 2017). Broadly, across the study: After each seasonal influenza vaccination, blood samples were collected on days 0, 7 and 28. Samples from 2013-2014 were cryopreserved, whereas samples from about 2015 were processed immediately after collection. Six subjects had multi-year samples: four covered two vaccination seasons and two covered three seasons. One week after vaccination, a second recruited cohort of roughly eleven subjects (Table S1) displayed a similar ICOS+CD38+ cTfh response. To study recall of cTfh clones, some subjects were followed across successive annual vaccinations spanning the 2013-2014, 2014-2015 and 2015-2016 seasons. Results the study describes overall, beyond this receptor: Because only about 10-20% of the analyzed cells gave productive TCRB sequences, there was no way to sample rare clonotypes. Successive annual vaccinations recalled a recurring oligoclonal ICOS+CD38+ cTfh response that included tetramer and AIM influenza-specific clonotypes. Day 7 ICOS+CD38+ clones were most often found later in ICOS-CD38- cTfh, suggesting that subset may serve as a memory reservoir. ICOS+CD38+ cTfh clonality correlated with the frequency of that population, and its change correlated with the change in circulating plasmablast frequency.

Taken with the paper, the label for time point translates to: 2015-2016 season, pre-vaccination. Adults were given seasonal inactivated influenza vaccine (Fluvarix), and sorted blood CD4 subsets were followed by TCRB sequencing before and after vaccination. To be eligible, subjects had to live in the community and must not have received influenza vaccine in the previous 6 months. Reasons for exclusion included contraindications to influenza vaccine, substance abuse, HIV/AIDS, active malignancy, immunomodulatory medication, and active illness such as respiratory infection. Per time point, between roughly 40 and 100 mL of blood was sampled. Non-naive CD4+CXCR5+PD-1+ cells were defined as circulating Tfh and were sorted into ICOS+CD38+ and ICOS-CD38- fractions. Ficoll-Paque PLUS or SepMate separation was used to isolate PBMC. Cell subsets were sorted from PBMC on a BD FACS Aria before DNA extraction.

The library was prepared using the immunoSEQ multiplex PCR assay. Adaptive Biotechnologies handled the TCRB amplification, library preparation, sequencing and preliminary bioinformatics at Survey level resolution. For TCRB sequencing, genomic DNA from sorted cTfh populations was amplified by multiplex PCR. For the original study's pipeline: In R, clonality was calculated as 1 minus the normalized Shannon entropy, and the Gini index was computed using the R package ineq. Overlap score was defined as the summed counts of shared sequences divided by the total counts of all sequences in both compared samples. The significance of shared clonotypes was tested with Fisher's exact test, assuming a theoretical repertoire of 10^7 TCRB sequences. The table comes from immuneACCESS by way of TCRdb, which keeps in-frame sequences with V and J called. Part of the clones is missing from these tables; in studies checked, under half for an unresolved V gene and the rest for unknown reasons. The DNA was the basis for D and trimming; V, J and clone size are from that table. The sample records 9,500 to 13,000 clones, 81% of which are singletons. The ten largest clones represent 3% to 4% of the sample.

CDR1 GTSNPN and CDR2 SVGIG are derived from the germline V gene (reference sequence). Deletion took 2 bases off V and 3 bases off J, with a span of 14 bases between the germline ends. The CDR3 holds 14 amino acids from the cysteine to the phenylalanine. The sequence is cut down to CDR3 DNA, 42 bases in frame from base 1. As regards this clone: Its antigen has not been determined. Base qualities were left out, and no much larger clone turns up one base away.

This receptor was identified in an adult who received the influenza vaccine. This sample comprised CXCR5+ CD38- circulating T follicular helper cells from blood, obtained on the day of influenza vaccination. What this sample's cell subset or site label stands for: circulating Tfh, non-naive CD4+CXCR5+PD-1+ (ICOS+CD38+ or ICOS-CD38-). This receptor chain uses TRBV30 and TRBJ2-7; the D gene is perhaps TRBD1 or TRBD2, as each covers 5 bases. DNA sequence: TGTGCCTGGAGTCCCGGGACGGATCTCTACGAGCAGTACTTC. Protein translation: CAWSPGTDLYEQYF.